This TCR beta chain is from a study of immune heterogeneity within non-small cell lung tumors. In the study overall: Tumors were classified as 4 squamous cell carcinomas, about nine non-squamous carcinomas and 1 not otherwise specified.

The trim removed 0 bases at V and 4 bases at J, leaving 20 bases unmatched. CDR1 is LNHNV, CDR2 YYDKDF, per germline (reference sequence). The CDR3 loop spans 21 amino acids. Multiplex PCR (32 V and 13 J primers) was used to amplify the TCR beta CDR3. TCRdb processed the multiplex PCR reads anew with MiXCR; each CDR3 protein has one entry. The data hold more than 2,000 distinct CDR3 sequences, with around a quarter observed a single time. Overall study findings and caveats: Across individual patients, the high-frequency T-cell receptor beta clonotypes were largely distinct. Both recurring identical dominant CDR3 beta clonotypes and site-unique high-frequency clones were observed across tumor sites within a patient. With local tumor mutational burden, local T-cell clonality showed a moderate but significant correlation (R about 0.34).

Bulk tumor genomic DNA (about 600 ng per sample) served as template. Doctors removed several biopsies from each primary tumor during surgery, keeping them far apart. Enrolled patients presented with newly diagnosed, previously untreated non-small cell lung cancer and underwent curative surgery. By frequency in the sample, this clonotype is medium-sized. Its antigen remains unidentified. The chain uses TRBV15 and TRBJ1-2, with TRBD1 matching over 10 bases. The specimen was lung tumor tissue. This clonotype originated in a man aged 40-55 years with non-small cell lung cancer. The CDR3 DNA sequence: TGTGCCACCAGCAGAGATCGGGGAGCGAGGGTCCGGGACAGGGGATTCTATGGCTACACCTTC. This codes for CATSRDRGARVRDRGFYGYTF.